This TCR beta chain emerged from a study of shared clonotypes between healthy human individuals. Turning to the study itself: Per donor, CD8 memory used one plate, CD8 naive used two, CD4 memory used three and CD4 naive used three.

Produced via immunoSEQ multiplex PCR; TCRdb's table is partial and in-frame only. Of 2 million to 3 million clones in the sample, roughly 93% were seen once. V dropped 6 bases and J dropped 0; count of bases not matched to a gene: 5. The CDR3 runs to 15 residues. Germline V gene lookup returns CDR1 MNHNS and CDR2 SASEGT. Division of CD4+ cells produced a CD45RA+ naive subset and a CD45RA-negative memory subset. Sequenced material: naive CD4+ T cells from PBMCs. Regarding subset: CD45RA+ positively selected. The chain is built from TRBV6-1 and TRBJ2-1, with 7 bases matching TRBD2. The sequence was obtained from a man in his late teens or twenties in good health. Some clones in this sample may be carry-over from other donors' samples. The CDR3: CASSLAGLSYNEQFF. The CDR3 nucleotides read TGTGCCAGCAGCTTAGCGGGCCTCTCCTACAATGAGCAGTTCTTC.